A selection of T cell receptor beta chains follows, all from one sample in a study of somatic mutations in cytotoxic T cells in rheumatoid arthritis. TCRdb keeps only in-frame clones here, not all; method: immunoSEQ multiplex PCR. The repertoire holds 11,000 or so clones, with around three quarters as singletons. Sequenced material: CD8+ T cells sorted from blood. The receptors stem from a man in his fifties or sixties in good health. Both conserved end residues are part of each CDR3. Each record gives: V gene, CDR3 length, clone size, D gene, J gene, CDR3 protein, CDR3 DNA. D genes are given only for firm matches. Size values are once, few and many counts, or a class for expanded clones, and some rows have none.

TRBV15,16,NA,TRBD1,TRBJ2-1,CATSRARQGVYNEQFF,TGTGCCACCAGCAGAGCTCGACAGGGGGTCTACAATGAGCAGTTCTTC
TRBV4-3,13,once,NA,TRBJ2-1,CASSQDRHNEQFF,TGCGCCAGCAGCCAAGATAGGCACAATGAGCAGTTCTTC
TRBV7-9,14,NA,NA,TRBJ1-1,CASSGDSGITEAFF,TGTGCCAGCAGCGGAGACTCAGGGATCACTGAAGCTTTCTTT
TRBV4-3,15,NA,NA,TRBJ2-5,CASSQGLGGTETQYF,TGCGCCAGCAGCCAAGGGTTGGGGGGCACGGAGACCCAGTACTTC
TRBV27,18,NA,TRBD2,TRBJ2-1,CASSPNDNLAGGSNEQFF,TGTGCCAGCAGTCCTAACGATAACCTAGCGGGGGGATCCAATGAGCAGTTCTTC
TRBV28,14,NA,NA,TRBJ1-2,CASSYRAGAYGYTF,TGTGCCAGCAGTTACCGGGCAGGGGCCTATGGCTACACCTTC
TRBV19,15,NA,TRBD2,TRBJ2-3,CASRGTSGTGDTQYF,TGTGCCAGTAGGGGGACTAGCGGGACTGGAGATACGCAGTATTTT
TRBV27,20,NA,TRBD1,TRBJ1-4,CASSLSFRDRGRGGYEKLFF,TGTGCCAGCAGTTTATCGTTCCGGGACAGGGGGCGCGGGGGATATGAAAAACTGTTTTTT
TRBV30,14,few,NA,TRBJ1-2,CAWSRQWGGDGYTF,TGTGCCTGGAGTCGGCAATGGGGGGGAGATGGCTACACCTTC
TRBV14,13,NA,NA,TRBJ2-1,CASSQDRGGEQFF,TGTGCCAGCAGCCAAGATCGAGGAGGTGAGCAGTTCTTC
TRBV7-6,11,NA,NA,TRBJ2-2,CASSPSGELFF,TGTGCCAGCAGCCCCTCCGGGGAGCTGTTTTTT
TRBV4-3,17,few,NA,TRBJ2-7,CASSQDYVGGGSYEQYF,TGCGCCAGCAGCCAAGACTACGTGGGGGGAGGTTCCTACGAGCAGTACTTC
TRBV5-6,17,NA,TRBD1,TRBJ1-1,CASSHPGQGRLNTEAFF,TGTGCCAGCAGCCATCCGGGACAGGGGAGATTGAACACTGAAGCTTTCTTT
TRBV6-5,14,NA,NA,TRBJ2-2,CASSSTLSGGELFF,TGTGCCAGCAGTTCCACTCTGAGTGGCGGGGAGCTGTTTTTT
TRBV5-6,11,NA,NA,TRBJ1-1,CASSGTGKAFF,TGTGCCAGCAGCGGAACAGGGAAAGCTTTCTTT
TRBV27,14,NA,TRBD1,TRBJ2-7,CASGLGTEAYEQYF,TGTGCCAGCGGACTCGGGACAGAGGCCTACGAGCAGTACTTC
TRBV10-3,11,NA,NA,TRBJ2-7,CASTEGDEQYF,TGTGCCAGCACGGAGGGGGACGAGCAGTACTTC
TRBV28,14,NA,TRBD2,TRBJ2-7,CASSARGLAGEQYF,TGTGCCAGCAGTGCGAGGGGACTAGCGGGAGAGCAGTACTTC
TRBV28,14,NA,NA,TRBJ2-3,CASSLARGRDTQYF,TGTGCCAGCAGTTTAGCCCGGGGAAGAGATACGCAGTATTTT
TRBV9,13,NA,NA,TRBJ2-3,CASSVGQGTAQYF,TGTGCCAGCAGCGTAGGGCAAGGGACGGCGCAGTATTTT
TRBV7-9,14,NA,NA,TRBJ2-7,CASSLVGQTYEQYF,TGTGCCAGCAGCTTAGTGGGCCAGACGTACGAGCAGTACTTC
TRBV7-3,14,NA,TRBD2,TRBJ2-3,CASSLRGATDTQYF,TGTGCCAGCAGCTTGCGGGGGGCCACAGATACGCAGTATTTT
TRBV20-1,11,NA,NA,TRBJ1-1,CSARDGPEAFF,TGCAGTGCGAGGGACGGCCCTGAAGCTTTCTTT
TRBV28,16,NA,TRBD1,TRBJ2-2,CASSFLGQGNTGELFF,TGTGCCAGCAGTTTCCTTGGACAGGGAAACACCGGGGAGCTGTTTTTT
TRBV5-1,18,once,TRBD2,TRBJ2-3,CASRRGTSGVIGADTQYF,TGCGCCAGCCGAAGGGGGACTAGCGGGGTTATAGGAGCAGATACGCAGTATTTT
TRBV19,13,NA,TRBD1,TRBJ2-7,CASTHQGADEQYF,TGTGCCAGTACCCACCAGGGGGCTGACGAGCAGTACTTC
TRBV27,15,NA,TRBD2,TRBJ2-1,CASSLSGSSYNEQFF,TGTGCCAGCAGTTTGAGCGGGAGCTCCTACAATGAGCAGTTCTTC
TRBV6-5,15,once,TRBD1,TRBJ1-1,CASSLTGGPNTEAFF,TGTGCCAGCAGCCTGACAGGGGGCCCGAACACTGAAGCTTTCTTT
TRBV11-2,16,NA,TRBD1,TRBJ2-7,CASSSPRTGGLDEQYF,TGTGCCAGCAGCTCGCCCCGGACAGGGGGCTTGGACGAGCAGTACTTC
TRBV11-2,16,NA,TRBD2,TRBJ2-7,CASSSGTSSWDYEQYF,TGTGCCAGCAGCTCCGGGACTAGCTCTTGGGACTACGAGCAGTACTTC
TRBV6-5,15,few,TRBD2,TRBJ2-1,CASSPLAGGSSEQFF,TGTGCCAGCAGTCCTCTAGCGGGAGGGAGTAGTGAGCAGTTCTTC
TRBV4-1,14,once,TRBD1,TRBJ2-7,CASRDDRGPYEQYF,TGCGCCAGCAGGGACGACAGGGGGCCTTACGAGCAGTACTTC
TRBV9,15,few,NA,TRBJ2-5,CASTLWDSSQETQYF,TGTGCCAGCACTTTATGGGACTCGAGCCAAGAGACCCAGTACTTC
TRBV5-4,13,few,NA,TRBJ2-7,CASSWTGVDEQYF,TGTGCCAGCAGCTGGACTGGAGTAGACGAGCAGTACTTC
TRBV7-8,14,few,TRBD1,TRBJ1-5,CASSPGQGNQPQHF,TGTGCCAGCAGCCCCGGACAGGGGAATCAGCCCCAGCATTTT